This TCR beta chain is drawn from a study of regulatory T cells in long-lasting Graves disease. Findings and caveats of the study: More public clonotypes were shared by persistent patients (about 2,700) than by new patients (roughly 970).

The CDR3 totals 16 residues. CDR1 and CDR2 from the germline V gene are SGHKS and YYEKEE (reference sequence). Trimming removed 3 bases from V and 2 bases from J, with 16 bases in between. Indicated time point: newly diagnosed GD, antithyroid drugs for less than 3 months. The TCR library was made from RNA that had been extracted from PBMCs in TRIzol. This clonotype has a count of ten or more. Its antigen remains unidentified. Arm-PCR with iRepertoire HTBI primers amplified the CDR3 regions for these TCR beta libraries. TCRdb reprocessed the multiplex PCR reads with MiXCR, giving one entry per CDR3 protein. The data show about 470,000 distinct CDR3 sequences, around 15% seen once. This sample was also put to use in a study of T cells in Graves' hyperthyroidism and ophthalmopathy. Turning to that study: Blood held most thyroid clonotypes expanded above 0.001 frequency.

The receptor was isolated from a man aged 35-49 years with Graves disease. V gene TRBV5-5 combines with J gene TRBJ2-3, with unresolved D. The sample was peripheral blood mononuclear cells (PBMCs), taken at new diagnosis, from a patient treated with antithyroid drugs. The CDR3 DNA is TGTGCCAGCAGCTCGTGGTTGGAGACCTCCACAGATACGCAGTATTTT. Its translation: CASSSWLETSTDTQYF. The full variable domain, completed using reference TRBV5-5 and TRBJ2-3, is DAGVTQSPTHLIKTRGQQVTLRCSPISGHKSVSWYQQVLGQGPQFIFQYYEKEERGRGNFPDRFSARQFPNYSSELNVNALLLGDSALYLCASSSWLETSTDTQYFGPGTRLTVL.